This T cell receptor beta chain comes out of a study of identical twins. This clonotype has more than one count but fewer than ten. From the 5' RACE reads, TCRdb called clonotypes with MiXCR, one entry per CDR3 protein. The data show about 470,000 distinct CDR3 sequences, 24% seen once. CDR1 and CDR2 from the germline V gene are MNHNS and SASEGT. This CDR3 has 14 residues. The ends were cut back, 7 bases at V and 7 bases at J, with 17 bases in the middle. These data also formed part of another study, on T cells expressing NK-cell markers. Per that paper: Of the CD8+ T cell pool in 5 to 7 donors, roughly 1.0-8% was accounted for by dominant NKG2C+ clonotypes.

The source of this sequence is a woman between 18 and 29 years old in good health. The source material was CD4+ T cells sorted from blood. The rearrangement joins TRBV6-1 to TRBJ1-5; no clear D gene. The CDR3 protein is CASTDRVLAQPQHF. CDR3 DNA sequence: TGTGCCAGCACCGACCGGGTCCTGGCCCAGCCCCAGCATTTT.